These 25 T cell receptor beta chains came from one sample sequenced in a study of chemoradiotherapy in HPV16-positive cancers. This table comes from immunoSEQ multiplex PCR, and its TCRdb copy is limited to in-frame clones, with some not included. The sample includes around 120 clones, about 86% of them seen just once. Sequencing used tumor tissue, obtained from a patient who underwent chemoradiotherapy. Receptors were obtained from a human donor with HPV-associated anogenital cancer.

The chain uses TRBV21-1 and TRBJ1-3; the table's D gene call, TRBD1, was not cross checked with the DNA. TRBV21-1 is reported as a pseudogene. The length of the CDR3 is 15 residues. CDR3 amino acids: CASIRQDSSGNTIYF. In DNA form, the CDR3 reads TGTGCCAGCATACGACAGGACAGCTCTGGAAACACCATATATTTT.

The rearrangement joins TRBV4-3 to TRBJ1-1, with D unclear. CDR3 size: 14 residues. Germline CDR1 and CDR2: LGHNA and YSLEER. V was shortened by 1 base and J by 7 bases, with 13 bases between the two germline ends. In DNA form, the CDR3 reads TGCGCCAGCAGCCAAGTTGGTAAAACTGGTGAAGCTTTCTTT. Encoded protein: CASSQVGKTGEAFF.

The genes are TRBV6-1 and TRBJ2-7; 15 bases fit TRBD2. Looked up from germline, CDR1 is MNHNS and CDR2 is SASEGT. V lost 3 bases and J lost 11; bases outside the gene matches: 14. The CDR3 has 17 amino acids. The CDR3 DNA reads as TGTGCCAGCAGTGAGGGGACCGGGACTAGCGGGGGGACAAGGGAGTACTTC. This translates into CASSEGTGTSGGTREYF.

The rearrangement uses TRBV19 and TRBJ2-2, with TRBD2 as a possible D gene (6 bases). Trimming left V 9 bases short and J 7 bases short, with 12 bases between. CDR3 size: 12 residues. Germline V gene data show CDR1 as LNHDA and CDR2 as SQIVND (reference sequence). CDR3 loop: CASRRAIGELFF. CDR3 bases: TGTGCCAGCCGGAGGGCGATCGGGGAGCTGTTTTTT.

The CDR3 bases are TGTGCCATCGGCTCCCCAGGGGGCTCTTATAGCAATCAGCCCCAGCATTTT. Protein sequence: CAIGSPGGSYSNQPQHF. V and J are TRBV10-3 and TRBJ1-5; 8 bases fit TRBD1. This CDR3 spans 17 amino acids. In germline, CDR1 is ENHRY, CDR2 SYGVKD. J lost 0 bases, V lost 8 bases, and 12 bases had no gene match.

The chain carries TRBV4-1 and TRBJ1-2; a possible D gene is TRBD1 (6 bases). The CDR3 contains 16 residues. Per the germline V gene, CDR1 is MGHRA and CDR2 is YSYEKL. V lost 3 bases, J lost 4 bases, and 18 bases lay in between. Here the CDR3 reads CASSQARTAFFYGYTF. The CDR3 DNA reads as TGCGCCAGCAGCCAGGCCCGGACAGCCTTCTTCTATGGCTACACCTTC.

V is TRBV7-8 and J is TRBJ2-2; D is ambiguous. Looked up from germline, CDR1 is SGHVS and CDR2 is FQNEAQ. V gave up 5 bases and J gave up 6 bases, with 7 bases separating them. The CDR3 is made up of 12 amino acids. The DNA of the CDR3 is TGTGCCAGCAGCCCCGGTTCCGGGGAGCTGTTTTTT. Translated, it gives CASSPGSGELFF.

The V gene is TRBV27, the J gene TRBJ1-1; unclear D gene. The CDR3 sequence is 16 residues long. Germline loops: CDR1 MNHEY, CDR2 SMNVEV (reference sequence). V dropped 2 bases and J dropped 3 bases, with 16 bases sitting between them. The chain's CDR3 is CASSLMGGSGHTEAFF. The CDR3 region has the DNA TGTGCCAGCAGTTTAATGGGTGGGTCTGGACACACTGAAGCTTTCTTT.

This sequence joins TRBV9 and TRBJ2-1; 13 positions match TRBD2. With V trimmed by 4 bases and J by 0 bases, 10 bases remained unmatched. Germline V lookup: CDR1 SGDLS, CDR2 YYNGEE. This CDR3 has 19 amino acids. CDR3 amino acids: CASSFRLAGGPSSYNEQFF. DNA for the CDR3: TGTGCCAGCAGCTTCCGACTAGCGGGGGGCCCTAGCTCCTACAATGAGCAGTTCTTC. Full variable domain (rest looked up from reference TRBV9 and TRBJ2-1): DSGVTQTPKHLITATGQRVTLRCSPRSGDLSVYWYQQSLDQGLQFLIQYYNGEERAKGNILERFSAQQFPDLHSELNLSSLELGDSALYFCASSFRLAGGPSSYNEQFFGPGTRLTVL.

DNA for the CDR3: TGTGCCAGCAGCCCTGGGCCGGGGGTCAATGGCTACACCTTC. This codes for CASSPGPGVNGYTF. The chain employs TRBV7-3 and TRBJ1-2; a weak D match, TRBD1 (5 bases). The CDR3 totals 14 residues. The germline V gene has CDR1 SGHTA and CDR2 FQGTGA. The V gene lost 5 bases and the J gene lost 6 bases, with 16 bases spanning the gap.

V is TRBV4-1 and J is TRBJ1-1; 9 bases are shared with TRBD1. Germline assignment: CDR1 MGHRA and CDR2 YSYEKL. The CDR3 runs to 16 residues. V shed 3 bases, J shed 4 bases, and the junction held 9 bases outside the gene matches. The DNA for the CDR3 is TGCGCCAGCAGCCAGCCGGGACAGGGATATCCCACTGAAGCTTTCTTT. Translating gives CASSQPGQGYPTEAFF.

This clone appeared once. The chain carries TRBV2 and TRBJ1-2; unclear D gene. Trimming took off 6 bases at V and 8 bases at J, with 16 bases between the two ends. Germline V gives CDR1 SNHLY, CDR2 FYNNEI. The CDR3 extends over 13 amino acids. The CDR3 reads CASSDSSSRGYTF. The CDR3, as DNA: TGTGCCAGCAGCGATTCCTCGTCTCGGGGCTACACCTTC.

This clone showed up just once. The rearrangement uses TRBV5-4 and TRBJ2-1; possibly TRBD2 for D (6 bases). Germline CDR1 is SGHNT and CDR2 is YYREEE (reference sequence). The CDR3 sequence is 15 residues long. V dropped 4 bases and J dropped 0 bases, with 11 bases sitting between them. The CDR3 region is CASSHRGGSYNEQFF. DNA of the CDR3: TGTGCCAGCAGCCACCGGGGAGGCTCCTACAATGAGCAGTTCTTC.

The V and J genes are TRBV30 and TRBJ1-2; 7 bases fit TRBD1. V was clipped by 5 bases and J by 6 bases; unmatched bases: 15. Germline assignment: CDR1 GTSNPN and CDR2 SVGIG (reference sequence). CDR3 length equals 15 residues. DNA of the CDR3: TGTGCCTGGGGGGAGAATGACAGGGTAAATCATGGCTACACCTTC. Amino acids: CAWGENDRVNHGYTF.

This clone was seen once. This CDR3 is CASSRRARQSRANVLTF. The CDR3, as DNA: TGTGCCAGCAGCCGGAGAGCACGACAAAGTCGGGCCAACGTCCTGACTTTC. This sequence joins TRBV7-2 and TRBJ2-6; D gene ambiguous. CDR1 is SGHTA and CDR2 is FQGNSA in the germline V gene. The CDR3 extends over 17 amino acids. Trimming took off 5 bases at V and 5 bases at J, with 19 bases between the two ends. Full variable domain (outside the CDR3, taken from reference TRBV7-2 and TRBJ2-6): GAGVSQSPSNKVTEKGKDVELRCDPISGHTALYWYRQSLGQGLEFLIYFQGNSAPDKSGLPSDRFSAERTGGSVSTLTIQRTQQEDSAVYLCASSRRARQSRANVLTFGAGSRLTVL.

The V call is TRBV18, the J call TRBJ2-7, with 7 bases lining up with TRBD2. Germline-derived CDR1 and CDR2 are KGHSH and LQKENI. CDR3 length: 12 residues. The ends lost 0 bases at V and 7 bases at J; junction bases unmatched: 0. In DNA form, the CDR3 reads TGTGCCAGCTCACCACCGGGAGGGGAGCAGTACTTC. Translation: CASSPPGGEQYF.

The CDR3 bases are TGCAGCGCAAGGACAGGGGGCGACTACACCTTC. As protein: CSARTGGDYTF. The rearrangement joins TRBV29-1 to TRBJ1-2; 11 bases agree with TRBD1. CDR3 length equals 11 residues. The V segment lost 7 bases and the J segment 10 bases; nucleotides outside the gene matches: 5. Germline CDR1 and CDR2: SQVTM and ANQGSEA.

This clone has more than one count but fewer than ten. The V call is TRBV30, the J call TRBJ2-2; D not resolved. The CDR3 is 12 amino acids. V was trimmed by 1 base and J by 9 bases, leaving 9 bases between them. Germline lookup yields CDR1 GTSNPN and CDR2 SVGIG (reference sequence). DNA for the CDR3: TGTGCCTGGAGTGACCAGGTCCGGGAGCTGTTTTTT. It translates to CAWSDQVRELFF.

This chain links TRBV5-1 with TRBJ2-7, with D possibly being TRBD2 (6 bases). Per germline, CDR1 SGHRS and CDR2 YFSETQ. V lost 0 bases and J lost 6, with 16 bases in between. The CDR3 runs to 15 residues. Here the CDR3 reads CASSLGGLTIGEQYF. As DNA, the CDR3 is TGCGCCAGCAGCTTGGGGGGACTGACCATAGGCGAGCAGTACTTC. The full variable domain, with the rest looked up from reference TRBV5-1 and TRBJ2-7, is KAGVTQTPRYLIKTRGQQVTLSCSPISGHRSVSWYQQTPGQGLQFLFEYFSETQRNKGNFPGRFSGRQFSNSRSEMNVSTLELGDSALYLCASSLGGLTIGEQYFGPGTRLTVT.

The rearrangement joins TRBV15 to TRBJ1-2; D unclear. Germline assignment: CDR1 LNHNV and CDR2 YYDKDF (reference sequence). Trimming cost V 0 bases and J 5 bases, with 7 bases left between them. CDR3 length: 13 amino acids. The CDR3 bases are TGTGCCACCAGCAGAGAGCAGCGATATGGCTACACCTTC. This gives the protein CATSREQRYGYTF.

The count of this clone is one. The chain has TRBV27 and TRBJ2-7; D is unresolved. The CDR3 sequence is 11 residues long. Germline CDR1 and CDR2: MNHEY and SMNVEV (reference sequence). V was cut by 6 bases and J by 3 bases, with 6 bases left in between. The CDR3: CASSGRYEQYF. In nucleotides, the CDR3 is TGTGCCAGCAGCGGGCGCTACGAGCAGTACTTC.

The chain is built from TRBV6-4 and TRBJ2-1, with TRBD2 matching 12 bases. The CDR3 has 14 residues. V was clipped by 6 bases and J by 7 bases; unmatched bases: 4. CDR1 is MRHNA and CDR2 is SNTAGT in the germline V gene. The CDR3, as DNA: TGTGCCAGCAGCATGGGACTAGCGGGTAATGAGCAGTTCTTC. Encoded protein: CASSMGLAGNEQFF.

In nucleotides, the CDR3 is TGTGCCAGCAGCGATTGGGGAGGGATTGTCTACGAGCAGTACTTC. It yields the protein CASSDWGGIVYEQYF. The chain is built from TRBV5-5 and TRBJ2-7; 7 bases fit TRBD2. This CDR3 contains 15 residues. With V trimmed by 4 bases and J by 3 bases, 10 bases remained unmatched. CDR1 and CDR2 (germline): SGHKS, YYEKEE (reference sequence).

The V gene is TRBV11-3, the J gene TRBJ2-3; unclear D gene. This CDR3 spans 16 amino acids. Germline V gene lookup returns CDR1 SGHNT and CDR2 YENEEA. The V end was cut by 2 bases, the J end by 2 bases, with 14 bases between. Here the CDR3 reads CASSLSTEPATDTQYF. CDR3 nucleotide sequence: TGTGCCAGCAGCTTAAGTACGGAACCCGCCACAGATACGCAGTATTTT.

The rearrangement links TRBV9 to TRBJ2-7, with 9 bases fitting TRBD1. J gave up 2 bases and V 4 bases, and 4 bases lay outside the gene matches. CDR3 length: 14 amino acids. The germline V gene encodes CDR1 SGDLS and CDR2 YYNGEE. CDR3 loop: CASSRTGATYEQYF. The CDR3 nucleotides read TGTGCCAGCAGCAGGACAGGGGCTACCTACGAGCAGTACTTC.